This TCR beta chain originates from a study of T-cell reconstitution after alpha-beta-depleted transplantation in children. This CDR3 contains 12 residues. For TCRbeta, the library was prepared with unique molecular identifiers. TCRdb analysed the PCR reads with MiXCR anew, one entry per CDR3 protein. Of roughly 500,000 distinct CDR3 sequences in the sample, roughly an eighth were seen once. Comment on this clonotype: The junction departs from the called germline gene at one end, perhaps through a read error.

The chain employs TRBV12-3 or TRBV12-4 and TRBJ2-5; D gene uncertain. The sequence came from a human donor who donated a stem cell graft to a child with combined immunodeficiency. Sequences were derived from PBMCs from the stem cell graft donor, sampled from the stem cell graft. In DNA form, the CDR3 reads TGTGCCAGAAGTTTGTACCAAGAGACCCAGTACTTC. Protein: CARSLYQETQYF.